The clone carrying this TCR beta chain showed up many times. This entry comes from a study of T cells in Graves' hyperthyroidism and ophthalmopathy. RNA transcripts were the template for amplifying TCR beta CDR3 regions. Primed by the HTBI set, a first-round RT-PCR was run on the TCR CDR3. Each CDR3 protein is one row after TCRdb ran MiXCR on the multiplex PCR reads. Of a few hundred thousand distinct CDR3 sequences listed, roughly 15% are singletons. The CDR3 spans 13 residues. V lost 6 bases and J 1 base, leaving 6 bases between the germline ends. The genes are TRBV12-3 or TRBV12-4 and TRBJ2-2, with D possibly TRBD1 on 5 matching bases. Source material: blood. The source is a middle-aged woman with Graves' hyperthyroidism that later progressed to Graves' ophthalmopathy. The CDR3 DNA sequence: TGTGCCAGCAGCGGACAGAACACCGGGGAGCTGTTTTTT. Its protein is CASSGQNTGELFF.